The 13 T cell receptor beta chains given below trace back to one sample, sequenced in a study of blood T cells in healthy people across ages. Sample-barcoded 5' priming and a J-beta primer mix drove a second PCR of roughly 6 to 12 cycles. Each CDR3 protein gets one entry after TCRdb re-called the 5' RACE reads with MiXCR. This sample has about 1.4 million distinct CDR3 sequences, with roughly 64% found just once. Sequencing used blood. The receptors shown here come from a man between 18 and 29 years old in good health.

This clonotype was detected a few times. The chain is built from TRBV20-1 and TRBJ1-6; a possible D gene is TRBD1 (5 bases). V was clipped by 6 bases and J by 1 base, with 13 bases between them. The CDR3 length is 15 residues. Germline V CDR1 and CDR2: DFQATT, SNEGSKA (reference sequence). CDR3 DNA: TGCAGTGCCTCCTCAGGGACTTCCTATAATTCACCCCTCCACTTT. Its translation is CSASSGTSYNSPLHF.

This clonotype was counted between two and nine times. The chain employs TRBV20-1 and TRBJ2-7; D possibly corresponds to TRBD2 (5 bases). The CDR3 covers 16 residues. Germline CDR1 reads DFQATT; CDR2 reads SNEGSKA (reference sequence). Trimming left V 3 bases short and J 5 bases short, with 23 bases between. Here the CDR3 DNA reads TGCAGTGCTAGGGCAAGGCAAGGAGGTAGTGGCGACGAGCAGTACTTC. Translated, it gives CSARARQGGSGDEQYF.

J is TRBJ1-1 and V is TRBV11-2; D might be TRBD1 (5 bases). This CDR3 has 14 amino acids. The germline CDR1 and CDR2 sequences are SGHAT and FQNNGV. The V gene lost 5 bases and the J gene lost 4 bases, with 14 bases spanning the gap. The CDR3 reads CASSPPQGVTEAFF. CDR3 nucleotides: TGTGCCAGCAGCCCCCCCCAGGGAGTCACTGAAGCTTTCTTT.

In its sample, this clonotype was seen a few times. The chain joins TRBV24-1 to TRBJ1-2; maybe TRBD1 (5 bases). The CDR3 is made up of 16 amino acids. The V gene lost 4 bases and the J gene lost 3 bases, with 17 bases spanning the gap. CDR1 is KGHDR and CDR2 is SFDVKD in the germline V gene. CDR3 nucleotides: TGTGCCACCAGTGACCCCTCGGGGACGCGGGACTATGGCTACACCTTC. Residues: CATSDPSGTRDYGYTF.

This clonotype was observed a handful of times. CDR3 protein: CASSQDPGNAEAFF. As DNA, the CDR3 is TGCGCCAGCAGCCAAGATCCCGGGAATGCTGAAGCTTTCTTT. The J gene is TRBJ1-1, the V gene TRBV4-1; D is unresolved. Trimming removed 0 bases from V and 6 bases from J, with 11 bases in between. Germline V gives CDR1 MGHRA, CDR2 YSYEKL. The CDR3 contains 14 residues.

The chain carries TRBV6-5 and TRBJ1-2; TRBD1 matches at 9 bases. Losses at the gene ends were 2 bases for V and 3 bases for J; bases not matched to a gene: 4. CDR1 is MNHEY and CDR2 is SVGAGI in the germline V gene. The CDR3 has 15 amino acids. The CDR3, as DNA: TGTGCCAGCAGTTACGGGACAGGGATCCACTATGGCTACACCTTC. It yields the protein CASSYGTGIHYGYTF.

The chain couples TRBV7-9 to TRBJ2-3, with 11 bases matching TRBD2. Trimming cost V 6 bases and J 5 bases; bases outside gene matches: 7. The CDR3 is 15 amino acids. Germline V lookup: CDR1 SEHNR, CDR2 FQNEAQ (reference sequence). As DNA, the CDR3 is TGTGCCAGCAGATCACTAGCGGGAGTAATAGATACGCAGTATTTT. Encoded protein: CASRSLAGVIDTQYF.

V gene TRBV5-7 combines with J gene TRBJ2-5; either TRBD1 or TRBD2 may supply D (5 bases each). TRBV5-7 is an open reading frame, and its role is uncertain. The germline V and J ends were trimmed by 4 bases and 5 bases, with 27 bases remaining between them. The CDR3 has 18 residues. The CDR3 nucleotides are TGTGCCAGCAGCCCTCTCCCCTTGGGACCCGCTCGGTTGGAGACCCAGTACTTC. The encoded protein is CASSPLPLGPARLETQYF.

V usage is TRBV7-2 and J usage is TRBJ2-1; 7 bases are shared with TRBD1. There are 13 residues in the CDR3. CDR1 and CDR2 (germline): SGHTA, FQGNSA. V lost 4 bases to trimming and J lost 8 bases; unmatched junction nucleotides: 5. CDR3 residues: CASSSGQYDEQFF. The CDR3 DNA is TGTGCCAGCAGCTCGGGACAGTATGATGAGCAGTTCTTC.

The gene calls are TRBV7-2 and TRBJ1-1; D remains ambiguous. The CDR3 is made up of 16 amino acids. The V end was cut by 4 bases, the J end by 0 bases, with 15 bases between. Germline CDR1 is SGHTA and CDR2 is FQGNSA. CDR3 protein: CASSSTIRNMNTEAFF. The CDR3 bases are TGTGCCAGCAGCTCAACAATACGCAACATGAACACTGAAGCTTTCTTT.

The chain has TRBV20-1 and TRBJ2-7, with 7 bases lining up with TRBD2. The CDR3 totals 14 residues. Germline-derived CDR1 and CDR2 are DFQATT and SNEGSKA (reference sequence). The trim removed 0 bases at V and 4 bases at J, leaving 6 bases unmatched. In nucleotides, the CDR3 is TGCAGTGCTAGAGACTGGGAGGGGCGGTACGAGCAGTACTTC. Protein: CSARDWEGRYEQYF.

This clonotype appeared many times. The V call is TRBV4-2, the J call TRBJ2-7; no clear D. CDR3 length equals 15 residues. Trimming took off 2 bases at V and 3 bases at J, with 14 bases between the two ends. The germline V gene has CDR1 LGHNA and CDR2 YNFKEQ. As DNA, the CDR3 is TGTGCCAGCAGCCAAAACTTAGGCCTTGTCTACGAGCAGTACTTC. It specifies CASSQNLGLVYEQYF.

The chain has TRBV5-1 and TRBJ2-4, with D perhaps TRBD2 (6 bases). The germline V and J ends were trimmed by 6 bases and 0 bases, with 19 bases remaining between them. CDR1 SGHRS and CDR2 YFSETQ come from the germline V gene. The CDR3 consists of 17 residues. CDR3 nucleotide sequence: TGCGCCAGCACCCCGGGACTTGGAGATTTAGCCAAAAACATTCAGTACTTC. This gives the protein CASTPGLGDLAKNIQYF.